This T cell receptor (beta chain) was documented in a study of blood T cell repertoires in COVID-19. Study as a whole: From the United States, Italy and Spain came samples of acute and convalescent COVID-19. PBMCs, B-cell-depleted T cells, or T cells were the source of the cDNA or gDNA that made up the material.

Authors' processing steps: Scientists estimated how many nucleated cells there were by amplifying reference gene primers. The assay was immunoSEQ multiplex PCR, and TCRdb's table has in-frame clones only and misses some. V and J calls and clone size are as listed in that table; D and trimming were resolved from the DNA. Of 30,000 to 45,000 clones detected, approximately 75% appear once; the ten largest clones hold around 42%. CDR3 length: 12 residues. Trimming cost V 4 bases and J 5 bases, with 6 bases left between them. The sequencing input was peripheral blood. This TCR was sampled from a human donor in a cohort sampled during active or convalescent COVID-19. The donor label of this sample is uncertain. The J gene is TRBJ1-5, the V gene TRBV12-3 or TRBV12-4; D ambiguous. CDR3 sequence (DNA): TGTGCCAGCAGTTCTACTTATCAGCCCCAGCATTTT. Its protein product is CASSSTYQPQHF.